These 25 T cell receptor beta chains originate from one sample sequenced in a study of blood T cell repertoires in COVID-19. Sequencing used immunoSEQ multiplex PCR; TCRdb keeps in-frame clones, though not all of them. This sample has about 460,000 clones, with approximately 91% found just once. Sequencing used PBMCs or T cells enriched from blood (not recorded which). The receptors derive from a woman aged 55-75 years who had recovered from COVID-19.

The chain uses TRBV7-8 and TRBJ2-3, with D possibly TRBD1 on 6 matching bases. Trimming cost V 1 base and J 6 bases, with 14 bases left between them. CDR1 is SGHVS, CDR2 FQNEAQ, per germline. This CDR3 is built from 15 residues. The CDR3 region has the DNA TGTGCCAGCAGCTTAGGCCTAACAACAGGGGATACGCAGTATTTT. Its protein product is CASSLGLTTGDTQYF.

The rearrangement joins TRBV10-3 to TRBJ1-2; weak D call: TRBD1 (5 bases). The CDR3 loop spans 13 amino acids. CDR1 is ENHRY, CDR2 SYGVKD, per germline. Trimming left V 10 bases short and J 1 base short, with 13 bases between. The CDR3 region is CASEQVNNYGYTF. The CDR3 DNA reads as TGTGCCAGCGAACAGGTTAATAACTATGGCTACACCTTC.

The rearrangement uses TRBV2 and TRBJ1-5; D perhaps matches TRBD1 (6 bases). Per the germline V gene, CDR1 is SNHLY and CDR2 is FYNNEI. V shed 7 bases and J shed 4 bases, with 11 bases lying between them. The CDR3 contains 13 residues. The CDR3 region has the DNA TGTGCCAGCAAGGGGCAGGGGAATCAGCCCCAGCATTTT. As protein: CASKGQGNQPQHF.

V and J are TRBV3-1 (or the pseudogene TRBV3-2) and TRBJ2-7; D is possibly TRBD2 (6 bases). V dropped 5 bases and J dropped 4 bases, with 15 bases sitting between them. This CDR3 region has 14 residues. Germline V gene lookup returns CDR1 LGHDT and CDR2 YNNKEL (reference sequence). CDR3 coding DNA: TGTGCCAGCAGCTTCAGGGAGGCCCCTTACGAGCAGTACTTC. Its protein is CASSFREAPYEQYF.

The chain joins TRBV11-2 to TRBJ2-7, with a possible D match to TRBD2 (5 bases). Trimming removed 1 base at V and 4 bases at J, with 5 bases between. The CDR3 is 12 residues long. CDR1 is SGHAT and CDR2 is FQNNGV in the germline V gene. CDR3 DNA: TGTGCCAGCAGCTTAGCGGGGTACGAGCAGTACTTC. It translates to CASSLAGYEQYF.

CDR3 bases: TGTGCCAGCAGCCACCGGGACAGGGGGTTCACCGGGGAGCTGTTTTTT. This sequence encodes CASSHRDRGFTGELFF. The chain couples TRBV7-2 to TRBJ2-2, with 11 bases aligning to TRBD1. Germline V gene data show CDR1 as SGHTA and CDR2 as FQGNSA. The V and J ends lost 5 bases and 4 bases, in that order; junction bases with no gene match: 6. This CDR3 has 16 residues.

J is TRBJ2-5 and V is TRBV24-1; D not resolved. Germline assignment: CDR1 KGHDR and CDR2 SFDVKD. This CDR3 has 14 amino acids. V was shortened by 1 base and J by 5 bases, with 10 bases between the two germline ends. This chain's CDR3 is CATSDFPGPETQYF. As DNA, the CDR3 is TGTGCCACCAGTGATTTTCCAGGTCCCGAGACCCAGTACTTC.

The J gene is TRBJ2-2, the V gene TRBV18; D possibly corresponds to TRBD2 (5 bases). There are 15 residues in the CDR3. Trimming took off 4 bases at V and 0 bases at J, with 9 bases between the two ends. Germline lookup yields CDR1 KGHSH and CDR2 LQKENI. The CDR3 loop is CASSLQRTNTGELFF. The CDR3 nucleotides are TGTGCCAGCTCACTCCAGCGGACGAACACCGGGGAGCTGTTTTTT.

The chain recombines TRBV2 with TRBJ1-5; 8 bases agree with TRBD1. The CDR3 is made up of 15 amino acids. Trimming cost V 5 bases and J 0 bases; bases outside gene matches: 3. The germline V gene encodes CDR1 SNHLY and CDR2 FYNNEI. The CDR3 DNA sequence: TGTGCCAGCAGTCTAGACAGGGGTAGCAATCAGCCCCAGCATTTT. It codes for CASSLDRGSNQPQHF.

J is TRBJ2-3 and V is TRBV13; 12 bases fit TRBD2. CDR3 length: 16 residues. CDR1 PRHDT and CDR2 FYEKMQ come from the germline V gene (reference sequence). The ends lost 4 bases at V and 2 bases at J; junction bases unmatched: 4. This chain's CDR3 is CASSSRLAGATDTQYF. The CDR3 bases are TGTGCCAGCAGCTCCCGACTAGCGGGGGCCACAGATACGCAGTATTTT. Looking up the rest from reference TRBV13 and TRBJ2-3 gives the full variable domain: AAGVIQSPRHLIKEKRETATLKCYPIPRHDTVYWYQQGPGQDPQFLISFYEKMQSDKGSIPDRFSAQQFSDYHSELNMSSLELGDSALYFCASSSRLAGATDTQYFGPGTRLTVL.

J is TRBJ2-7 and V is TRBV5-1, with D perhaps matching TRBD1 (6 bases). CDR1 is SGHRS, CDR2 YFSETQ, per germline. The CDR3 covers 14 residues. Deletions cut 1 base from V and 2 bases from J, with 10 bases between. CDR3 DNA: TGCGCCAGCAGCTTGCAGGGGAACCCCTACGAGCAGTACGTC. It is translated as CASSLQGNPYEQYV.

The chain uses TRBV6-5 and TRBJ2-7; TRBD2 aligns across 8 bases. CDR3 length: 15 amino acids. Germline assignment: CDR1 MNHEY and CDR2 SVGAGI. The trim removed 2 bases at V and 1 base at J, leaving 4 bases unmatched. The CDR3 nucleotides read TGTGCCAGCAGTTACGGCGGGGGGACTTCCTACGAGCAGTACTTC. Amino acids: CASSYGGGTSYEQYF.

Many counts were recorded for this clone. In DNA form, the CDR3 reads TGCGCCAGCGGGAGGTCCTACAATGAGCAGTTCTTC. It yields the protein CASGRSYNEQFF. V usage is TRBV10-1 and J usage is TRBJ2-1, with D possibly being TRBD2 (6 bases). Germline V gives CDR1 WNHNN, CDR2 SYGVQD (reference sequence). The CDR3 consists of 12 residues. Trimming removed 8 bases at V and 1 base at J, with 6 bases between.

The chain uses TRBV7-9 and TRBJ1-2; TRBD1 matches at 11 bases. Unmatched junction bases numbered 6, after V lost 2 bases and J lost 7 bases. Germline lookup yields CDR1 SEHNR and CDR2 FQNEAQ (reference sequence). The CDR3 extends over 15 amino acids. CDR3 nucleotides: TGTGCCAGCAGCTTACCCCTGGGACAGGGGGGTGGCTACACCTTC. Translating it yields CASSLPLGQGGGYTF.

This clone was seen a handful of times. CDR3 bases: TGTGCCAGCAGTACCTCCGGGTCAGTCGTCTCCTACGAGCAGTACTTC. Its translation is CASSTSGSVVSYEQYF. The chain has TRBV27 and TRBJ2-7; D is unresolved. Germline V gene data show CDR1 as MNHEY and CDR2 as SMNVEV (reference sequence). V lost 5 bases, J lost 0 bases, and 17 bases lay in between. The CDR3 sequence is 16 residues long.

This chain connects TRBV28 to TRBJ1-2, with 12 positions matching TRBD1. The V segment lost 6 bases and the J segment 4 bases; nucleotides outside the gene matches: 6. This CDR3 is 15 amino acids long. Germline V gives CDR1 MDHEN, CDR2 SYDVKM. CDR3 DNA sequence: TGTGCCAGCAGGCTAGGGACAGGGGGCAGCTATGGCTACACCTTC. Translated: CASRLGTGGSYGYTF.

The chain recombines TRBV4-1 with TRBJ1-5, with 7 bases matching TRBD1. CDR3 length: 15 amino acids. The V gene end was trimmed by 1 base and the J gene end by 2 bases; junction bases not matched to a gene: 2. Germline CDR1 and CDR2: MGHRA and YSYEKL. The CDR3: CASSQGQGGNQPQHF. In DNA form, the CDR3 reads TGCGCCAGCAGCCAAGGACAGGGCGGCAATCAGCCCCAGCATTTT.

The rearrangement links TRBV24-1 to TRBJ1-2; 8 bases are a match to TRBD1. This CDR3 has 14 residues. J gave up 7 bases and V 3 bases, and 6 bases lay outside the gene matches. In germline, CDR1 is KGHDR, CDR2 SFDVKD. The CDR3 region has the DNA TGTGCCACCAGTGATCAGGACAGGGATTCTGGCTACACCTTC. Encoded protein: CATSDQDRDSGYTF.

The genes are TRBV7-2 and TRBJ2-1; maybe TRBD2 (6 bases). V was trimmed by 1 base and J by 6 bases, leaving 10 bases between them. CDR1 and CDR2 from the germline V gene are SGHTA and FQGNSA. The CDR3 consists of 14 residues. For the CDR3, the DNA is TGTGCCAGCAGCTTAGAGCTAGCGAGCAATGAGCAGTTCTTC. This encodes CASSLELASNEQFF.

The V call is TRBV10-3, the J call TRBJ2-1; the match to TRBD2 covers 14 bases. The trim removed 11 bases at V and 7 bases at J, leaving 10 bases unmatched. This CDR3 spans 15 amino acids. Germline CDR1 ENHRY, CDR2 SYGVKD. The CDR3 DNA follows: TGTGCCCTCGCCGCGACTAGCGGGGGGGCTAATGAGCAGTTCTTC. This sequence encodes CALAATSGGANEQFF.

The chain joins TRBV27 to TRBJ1-3; 9 nucleotides match TRBD1. V shed 4 bases, J shed 4 bases, and the junction held 8 bases outside the gene matches. Germline V gene lookup returns CDR1 MNHEY and CDR2 SMNVEV (reference sequence). The CDR3 is made up of 16 amino acids. CDR3 DNA sequence: TGTGCCAGCAGTTCGTCTCCCGGGACAGGGGGAAACACCATATATTTT. Its protein product is CASSSSPGTGGNTIYF.

The chain carries TRBV5-1 and TRBJ2-1; D not resolved. This CDR3 is built from 16 residues. Trimming cost V 1 base and J 6 bases, with 17 bases left between them. Germline CDR1 is SGHRS and CDR2 is YFSETQ. The CDR3 protein is CASSLTLTQAFNEQFF. The CDR3 nucleotides are TGCGCCAGCAGCTTGACTCTGACCCAGGCATTCAATGAGCAGTTCTTC.

The chain has TRBV27 and TRBJ1-5; D gene uncertain. Trimming stripped 1 base from V and 6 bases from J, with 7 bases between. The CDR3 consists of 13 residues. Germline V lookup: CDR1 MNHEY, CDR2 SMNVEV (reference sequence). The CDR3 nucleotides are TGTGCCAGCAGTTTATTCAGCGCTCAGCCCCAGCATTTT. Protein sequence: CASSLFSAQPQHF.

The gene calls are TRBV29-1 and TRBJ1-5; 8 nucleotides match TRBD1. The CDR3 consists of 14 residues. V was pared by 4 bases and J by 6 bases, with 8 bases of the junction left unmatched. CDR1 is SQVTM and CDR2 is ANQGSEA in the germline V gene. The CDR3: CSVGAGQEGQPQHF. CDR3 in DNA: TGCAGCGTTGGGGCGGGACAGGAGGGTCAGCCCCAGCATTTT.

The V gene is TRBV6-1, the J gene TRBJ1-3; D is uncertain. CDR3 length equals 17 residues. Per the germline V gene, CDR1 is MNHNS and CDR2 is SASEGT. The V gene lost 2 bases and the J gene lost 0 bases, with 14 bases spanning the gap. The CDR3 nucleotides read TGTGCCAGCAGTGAATTCCCCGGGGTTAGCTCTGGAAACACCATATATTTT. Amino acid sequence: CASSEFPGVSSGNTIYF.